The clone carrying this T cell receptor beta chain was picked up a small number of times. The antigen is unknown. Germline values: CDR1 MNHNS, CDR2 SASEGT. V was cut by 6 bases and J by 11 bases, with 16 bases left in between. CDR3 length: 12 residues. Thyroid ultrasound and orbital computed tomography, with clinical symptoms and serum thyroxine and TRAb, informed diagnoses. This record comes from a study of T cells in Graves' hyperthyroidism and ophthalmopathy. Study-wide results and limits: Among clonotypes expanded in thyroid above 0.001, most were also found in blood. Ophthalmopathy onset followed model prediction by a median about 6.5 months.

Amplified regions were TCR beta CDR3 sequences from RNA transcripts. Researchers ran a first-round RT-PCR on the TCR CDR3 using the HTBI primer set. Each CDR3 protein gets one entry after TCRdb re-called the multiplex PCR reads with MiXCR. The sample holds more than 300,000 distinct CDR3 sequences; about 14% are singletons and the top ten take about 18%. This TCR derives from a woman aged 25 to 39 with Graves' ophthalmopathy. This chain links TRBV6-1 with TRBJ1-1; a weak D match, TRBD1 (5 bases). The material sequenced was blood. Here the CDR3 reads CASRSVSGPAFF. The CDR3 coding sequence is TGTGCCAGCAGGTCCGTCTCAGGGCCCGCTTTCTTT.